These 13 T cell receptor beta chains originate from one sample sequenced in a study of T cell repertoires in cytomegalovirus infection. TCRdb itself ran the reads through MiXCR, one entry per CDR3 protein. The sample lists 450,000 to 550,000 distinct CDR3 sequences; about 15% were seen once. The sequenced material came from CD8+ T cells from PBMCs. The receptors derive from a human donor in good health (CMV status not recorded). Some clones in this sample may be carry-over from other donors' samples.

The rearrangement joins TRBV27 to TRBJ2-5; 12 bases are a match to TRBD2. J lost 4 bases, V lost 5 bases, and 14 bases had no gene match. The CDR3 runs to 18 residues. Germline-derived CDR1 and CDR2 are MNHEY and SMNVEV (reference sequence). This chain's CDR3 is CASSPRTSGIKGVETQYF. The CDR3 region has the DNA TGTGCCAGCAGTCCTCGGACTAGCGGGATAAAGGGGGTAGAGACCCAGTACTTC.

This clonotype was seen more than once but under ten times. The gene calls are TRBV30 and TRBJ2-3, with unresolved D. CDR1 GTSNPN and CDR2 SVGIG come from the germline V gene (reference sequence). The length of the CDR3 is 15 residues. V was clipped by 0 bases and J by 2 bases, with 12 bases between them. The CDR3 protein is CAWSVRFKLTDTQYF. The CDR3 DNA is TGTGCCTGGAGTGTCAGATTTAAACTCACAGATACGCAGTATTTT.

This clonotype was seen ten or more times. This rearrangement joins TRBV6-1 to TRBJ2-7, with 10 bases matching TRBD2. Germline assignment: CDR1 MNHNS and CDR2 SASEGT. CDR3 size: 14 residues. V trimming: 4 bases; J trimming: 6 bases; junction bases outside the gene matches: 6. In DNA form, the CDR3 reads TGTGCCAGCAGTGCCCCGGGACTAGCGTGCGAGCAGTACTTC. Encoded protein: CASSAPGLACEQYF.

In its sample, this clonotype was seen many times. This chain joins TRBV7-8 and TRBJ1-1, with 10 bases identical to TRBD1. The germline gives CDR1 SGHVS, CDR2 FQNEAQ. V trimming: 6 bases; J trimming: 6 bases; junction bases outside the gene matches: 4. CDR3 length equals 13 residues. CDR3 amino acids: CASSRDRGAEAFF. Here the CDR3 DNA reads TGTGCCAGCAGTAGGGACAGGGGCGCTGAAGCTTTCTTT.

This chain uses TRBV6-2 or TRBV6-3 with TRBJ1-5, with TRBD1 as a possible D gene (5 bases). Germline CDR1 and CDR2: MNHEY and SVGEGT. The V end was cut by 6 bases, the J end by 0 bases, with 9 bases between. The CDR3 covers 14 residues. Here the CDR3 reads CASSMTASNQPQHF. The CDR3 DNA is TGTGCCAGCAGCATGACAGCTAGCAATCAGCCCCAGCATTTT.

This clonotype appeared once. The chain joins TRBV4-1 to TRBJ2-7; 7 nucleotides match TRBD1. V lost 0 bases and J lost 2; bases outside the gene matches: 1. The CDR3 runs to 14 residues. CDR1 is MGHRA, CDR2 YSYEKL, per germline. The CDR3 reads CASSQDGTAYEQYF. In nucleotides, the CDR3 is TGCGCCAGCAGCCAAGACGGGACAGCCTACGAGCAGTACTTC.

The gene calls are TRBV25-1 and TRBJ1-2, with D maybe TRBD1 (6 bases). V shed 0 bases and J shed 6 bases, with 11 bases lying between them. CDR3 length: 14 residues. Looked up from germline, CDR1 is MGHDK and CDR2 is SYGVNS. The DNA for the CDR3 is TGTGCCAGCAGTGAATATCGGGACACCCATGGCTACACCTTC. Residues: CASSEYRDTHGYTF.

The table lists this clonotype with a few counts. The CDR3: CSVVGQSTSYEQYF. In DNA form, the CDR3 reads TGCAGCGTTGTGGGACAGTCGACATCCTACGAGCAGTACTTC. The chain uses TRBV29-1 and TRBJ2-7, with TRBD1 matching 7 bases. CDR1 SQVTM and CDR2 ANQGSEA come from the germline V gene. V shed 4 bases and J 1 base; nucleotides not matched to a gene: 7. The CDR3 is 14 residues long.

The genes are TRBV9 and TRBJ2-7; D possibly matches TRBD1 or TRBD2 (6 bases each). Deletions cut 3 bases from V and 2 bases from J, with 15 bases between. Per germline, CDR1 SGDLS and CDR2 YYNGEE. The CDR3 length is 15 residues. The CDR3 protein is CASSAGGGRTYEQYF. CDR3 DNA: TGTGCCAGCAGCGCCGGGGGCGGCCGAACCTACGAGCAGTACTTC. Looking up the rest from reference TRBV9 and TRBJ2-7 gives the full variable domain: DSGVTQTPKHLITATGQRVTLRCSPRSGDLSVYWYQQSLDQGLQFLIQYYNGEERAKGNILERFSAQQFPDLHSELNLSSLELGDSALYFCASSAGGGRTYEQYFGPGTRLTVT.

There are a few counts of this clonotype. The chain carries TRBV4-2 and TRBJ2-1, with 12 bases lining up with TRBD2. The CDR3 has 16 residues. The V and J ends lost 0 bases and 6 bases, in that order; junction bases with no gene match: 3. The germline V gene has CDR1 LGHNA and CDR2 YNFKEQ. The CDR3 region is CASSQDLAGGANEQFF. The DNA of the CDR3 is TGTGCCAGCAGCCAAGATCTAGCGGGAGGGGCCAATGAGCAGTTCTTC.

This clonotype was observed many times. This chain joins TRBV6-1 and TRBJ1-2, with a tentative D call TRBD1 (6 bases). The CDR3 totals 15 residues. Germline values: CDR1 MNHNS, CDR2 SASEGT. The V gene lost 1 base and the J gene lost 6 bases, with 15 bases spanning the gap. Here the CDR3 reads CASSEGIRGGNGYTF. The CDR3, as DNA: TGTGCCAGCAGTGAAGGGATCAGGGGCGGGAATGGCTACACCTTC.

This clonotype was found a few times. The chain recombines TRBV2 with TRBJ1-5; 8 bases are a match to TRBD1. The CDR3 is 15 residues long. The V gene's germline CDR1 is SNHLY and CDR2 FYNNEI. With 7 bases clipped from V and 4 bases from J, the junction kept 9 bases outside the gene matches. The chain's CDR3 is CASTPDRAGNQPQHF. The CDR3 nucleotides read TGTGCCAGCACCCCGGACAGGGCGGGTAATCAGCCCCAGCATTTT.

This clonotype came up many times. This chain uses TRBV7-9 with TRBJ2-1; 9 bases agree with TRBD2. The germline CDR1 and CDR2 sequences are SEHNR and FQNEAQ (reference sequence). The V gene end was trimmed by 5 bases and the J gene end by 5 bases; junction bases not matched to a gene: 13. The CDR3 has 17 amino acids. The CDR3 DNA reads TGTGCCAGCAGCCCTAGAGCCTTAGCGGGAGTCAACAATGAGCAGTTCTTC. Amino acid sequence: CASSPRALAGVNNEQFF.